This T cell receptor (beta chain) was profiled in a study of blood T cell repertoires in COVID-19. Looking at the study overall: Samples of COVID-19 (acute and convalescent) were obtained from the United States, Italy and Spain.

This clone was observed a single time. Produced via immunoSEQ multiplex PCR; TCRdb's table is partial and in-frame only. The sample consists of 200,000 to 300,000 clones, about 83% of them appearing once. The CDR3 is 15 amino acids. The germline V gene has CDR1 MDHEN and CDR2 SYDVKM. The junction had 8 bases not matched to a gene; V was cut back by 5 bases and J by 6 bases. The chain combines TRBV28 with TRBJ1-4; 8 positions agree with TRBD1. This TCR was recovered from a man aged 45 to 65 with acute or convalescent COVID-19. Sequencing input: peripheral blood. The CDR3 spells CASSAPGGPDEKLFF. CDR3 DNA: TGTGCCAGCAGTGCCCCAGGGGGCCCAGATGAAAAACTGTTTTTT.